This T cell receptor beta chain was found in a study of graft-versus-host responses after intestinal transplantation. Looking at the study overall: Multivisceral, liver-intestinal, or isolated intestinal grafts went to recipients. Anti-thymocyte globulin induction was given to all recipients, followed by tacrolimus and steroids for 2 to 3 years.

Time point indicated: postoperative day 105 after intestinal transplantation (dayNNNN = postoperative day). Intraepithelial plus lamina propria lymphocytes were released by processing graft tissue. As regards this clone: What it binds is unknown.

Libraries were prepared by immunoSEQ multiplex PCR; TCRdb keeps only in-frame clonotypes and omits some of them. The sample consists of about 4,000 clones, 65% to 85% of them appearing once. Germline lookup yields CDR1 MGHDK and CDR2 SYGVNS. The CDR3 has 12 residues. The V end lost 3 bases, the J end lost 4 bases, and 6 bases lay between the germline ends. Study conclusions and caveats: Early declines in HvG clones that occurred post-transplant were associated with peak circulating GvH clone levels.

This TCR derives from a human patient who received an intestinal transplant, so some T cells may come from the graft donor. The input for sequencing was ileum tissue, taken 105 days after intestinal transplantation. V is TRBV25-1 and J is TRBJ1-1; TRBD1 might be the D (5 bases). CDR3 sequence reads: CASSDQGTEAFF. The CDR3 DNA follows: TGTGCCAGCAGTGACCAGGGCACTGAAGCTTTCTTT.